The T cell receptor (beta chain) under discussion was sequenced for a study of graft-versus-host responses after intestinal transplantation. Germline-derived CDR1 and CDR2 are MNHNS and SASEGT. The CDR3 length is 15 residues. Trimming at V came to 6 bases and at J to 9 bases, leaving 15 bases not matched to a gene. On this clone itself: Its specificity is unknown.

Method: immunoSEQ multiplex PCR; TCRdb's copy keeps in-frame clones and lacks some. This sample has under 100,000 clones; approximately 94% occur once, and the top ten carry 0.15% to 0.2%. This chain connects TRBV6-1 to TRBJ1-1; 8 nucleotides align to TRBD1. This receptor was obtained from a human donor who was the organ donor for an intestinal transplant. Here the sequenced sample was unstimulated CD4+ T cells sorted from spleen or lymph node cells, taken before transplant. In DNA form, the CDR3 reads TGTGCCAGCAGCCGAGGGACAGGAGGGGGCTCGAAAGCTTTCTTT. Its protein product is CASSRGTGGGSKAFF.